This passage covers 4 T cell receptor beta chains from one sample sequenced in a study of OX40 agonist ivuxolimab in advanced cancers. Produced via immunoSEQ multiplex PCR; TCRdb's table is partial and in-frame only. The sample lists some 94,000 clones, 95% to 96% occurring once. The sample consisted of CD4+ or CD8+ T cells sorted from blood, taken in a trial of the OX40 agonist ivuxolimab. These receptors originate from an adult with an advanced solid tumor such as melanoma, head and neck, liver or kidney cancer.

The CDR3 protein is CASSPAVNQPQHF. CDR3 nucleotides: TGTGCCAGTAGTCCGGCAGTTAATCAGCCCCAGCATTTT. This chain links TRBV19 with TRBJ1-5, with D hard to call. From germline, CDR1 is LNHDA and CDR2 SQIVND (reference sequence). This CDR3 contains 13 residues. V lost 5 bases to trimming and J lost 4 bases, with 9 bases between them.

This clone appeared once. For the CDR3, the DNA is TGTGCCAGCAGCGGATCCTCGGGGGCAGTTCACACAGATACGCAGTATTTT. It is translated as CASSGSSGAVHTDTQYF. The chain carries TRBV9 and TRBJ2-3; D tentatively fits TRBD1 or TRBD2 (6 bases each). V lost 3 bases, J lost 2 bases, and 19 bases lay in between. Germline V gene data show CDR1 as SGDLS and CDR2 as YYNGEE. The CDR3 contains 17 residues. Full variable domain (outside the CDR3, taken from reference TRBV9 and TRBJ2-3): DSGVTQTPKHLITATGQRVTLRCSPRSGDLSVYWYQQSLDQGLQFLIQYYNGEERAKGNILERFSAQQFPDLHSELNLSSLELGDSALYFCASSGSSGAVHTDTQYFGPGTRLTVL.

V gene TRBV10-3 combines with J gene TRBJ1-1; D gene uncertain. This CDR3 is built from 12 residues. V was cut by 8 bases and J by 1 base, with 8 bases left in between. In germline, CDR1 is ENHRY, CDR2 SYGVKD. Here the CDR3 reads CAISVENTEAFF. The CDR3 nucleotides read TGTGCCATCTCCGTTGAGAACACTGAAGCTTTCTTT.

The chain is built from TRBV11-2 and TRBJ1-2; the D gene is possibly TRBD1 (5 bases). V lost 5 bases to trimming and J lost 10 bases, with 14 bases between them. The length of the CDR3 is 12 residues. Looked up from germline, CDR1 is SGHAT and CDR2 is FQNNGV. This chain's CDR3 is CASSPRIGDYTF. DNA for the CDR3: TGTGCCAGCAGCCCTCGTATAGGGGACTACACCTTC.